These 15 T cell receptor beta chains were sequenced from one sample in a study of breast tumors, draining lymph nodes, adjacent tissues. One entry per CDR3 protein, called by TCRdb with MiXCR from the multiplex PCR reads. The sample has under 15,000 distinct CDR3 sequences; 62% are singletons. The material sequenced was tumor-adjacent breast tissue. These receptor sequences come from a female donor with breast cancer. Some clones in this sample may be carry-over from other donors' samples.

Remarks on this clonotype: One junction end disagrees with the germline gene, perhaps due to a read error. This rearrangement joins TRBV29-1 to TRBJ2-2; TRBD1 aligns across 7 bases. The CDR3 length is 17 residues. The germline V gene encodes CDR1 SQVTM and CDR2 ANQGSEA. CDR3 sequence reads: CSVEKSTWGQNAGELFF. In DNA, the CDR3 is TGCAGCGTTGAGAAATCAACGTGGGGACAGAACGCCGGGGAGCTGTTTTTT.

This clonotype was detected only a few times. The chain recombines TRBV25-1 with TRBJ2-7, with D tentatively TRBD1 (5 bases). This CDR3 has 15 amino acids. CDR1 MGHDK and CDR2 SYGVNS come from the germline V gene. V lost 4 bases and J lost 2, with 15 bases in between. CDR3: CASSVELRGTYEQYF. CDR3 bases: TGTGCCAGCAGTGTAGAACTAAGGGGTACCTACGAGCAGTACTTC.

The V call is TRBV11-3, the J call TRBJ2-3, with TRBD2 matching over 9 bases. J was trimmed by 2 bases and V by 8 bases; bases with no gene match: 2. This CDR3 is built from 13 residues. Germline CDR1 is SGHNT and CDR2 is YENEEA. The CDR3 nucleotides read TGTGCCAGCGAGCGGGAGGTCACAGATACGCAGTATTTT. Protein product: CASEREVTDTQYF.

CDR3 region: CSVIGWISTDTQYF. For the CDR3, the DNA is TGCAGCGTCATTGGTTGGATTAGCACAGATACGCAGTATTTT. The chain recombines TRBV29-1 with TRBJ2-3, with no clear D. The CDR3 has 14 residues. Trimming left V 6 bases short and J 0 bases short, with 13 bases between. Germline V CDR1 and CDR2: SQVTM, ANQGSEA.

The chain employs TRBV10-3 and TRBJ1-2; D is possibly TRBD1 (6 bases). The CDR3 sequence is 17 residues long. From germline, CDR1 is ENHRY and CDR2 SYGVKD. The V end was cut by 7 bases, the J end by 0 bases, with 21 bases between. The CDR3 sequence: CAITSSPDSMPNYGYTF. In DNA, the CDR3 is TGTGCCATCACCTCTTCTCCGGACAGCATGCCTAACTATGGCTACACCTTC.

There are many counts of this clonotype. The chain has TRBV4-1 and TRBJ1-4; 11 bases agree with TRBD1. The CDR3 covers 20 residues. Trimming took 0 bases from V and 0 from J; bases not matched to a gene: 9. Germline V gene sequence: CDR1 MGHRA, CDR2 YSYEKL. For the CDR3, the DNA is TGCGCCAGCAGCCAAGATGGCTCGGGACAGGGGGTTGCAACTAATGAAAAACTGTTTTTT. The encoded protein is CASSQDGSGQGVATNEKLFF.

Turning to this clonotype: One end of the junction varies from germline; a read error may be responsible. The chain carries TRBV20-1 and TRBJ1-2, with a tentative D call TRBD1 (5 bases). Per germline, CDR1 DFQATT and CDR2 SNEGSKA (reference sequence). The CDR3 sequence is 12 residues long. The CDR3 DNA is TGCAGTGCTGTCGACAGTGCCTATGGCTCCACCTTC. Protein sequence: CSAVDSAYGSTF.

This clonotype was picked up many times. This chain uses TRBV6-1 with TRBJ2-7; 7 bases fit TRBD1. The germline gives CDR1 MNHNS, CDR2 SASEGT. V gave up 5 bases and J gave up 2 bases; unmatched junction bases: 12. This CDR3 has 16 amino acids. As DNA, the CDR3 is TGTGCCAGCAGTCCCCACAGGGGCATAGGGGCCTACGAGCAGTACTTC. It translates to CASSPHRGIGAYEQYF.

This clonotype occurred many times. The chain couples TRBV2 to TRBJ1-4, with D possibly being TRBD1 (6 bases). Per the germline V gene, CDR1 is SNHLY and CDR2 is FYNNEI. V lost 6 bases and J lost 16, with 18 bases in between. The CDR3 is 12 residues long. The CDR3 DNA reads as TGTGCCAGCAGGAGGGGGACCGATCAGGAGTTTTTT. This codes for CASRRGTDQEFF.

This clonotype came up many times. The CDR3 loop is CASSLGRNTGELFF. The CDR3 coding sequence is TGTGCCAGCAGCTTGGGCAGAAACACCGGGGAGCTGTTTTTT. The rearrangement joins TRBV7-2 to TRBJ2-2; no firm D call. Between the trimmed V and J ends, which lost 3 bases and 2 bases, there was a span of 7 bases. CDR1 and CDR2 (germline): SGHTA, FQGNSA. The length of the CDR3 is 14 residues.

The CDR3 bases are TGCAGTGCTAGCGGGACAGGGTTCTACGAGCAGTACTTC. Translated, it gives CSASGTGFYEQYF. The chain carries TRBV20-1 and TRBJ2-7; 9 bases map to TRBD1. The junction had 3 bases not matched to a gene; V was cut back by 3 bases and J by 3 bases. Germline loops: CDR1 DFQATT, CDR2 SNEGSKA (reference sequence). The CDR3 is 13 residues long.

This clonotype was seen at least ten times. The gene calls are TRBV29-1 and TRBJ1-2, with TRBD1 matching 7 bases. V gave up 3 bases and J gave up 6 bases; unmatched junction bases: 4. Germline CDR1 reads SQVTM; CDR2 reads ANQGSEA. This CDR3 is 12 amino acids long. For the CDR3, the DNA is TGCAGCGTTGACGAGGGGGCTGATGGCTACACCTTC. Its translation: CSVDEGADGYTF.

This clonotype was seen a handful of times. A read error is possible here, since a much larger clone lies one base away. This likely comes from a read error, as the CDR3 has no conserved phenylalanine or tryptophan at its end. This sequence joins TRBV9 and TRBJ2-1, with D tentatively TRBD2 (5 bases). Germline CDR1 and CDR2: SGDLS and YYNGEE. The CDR3 is made up of 13 amino acids. Trimming took 3 bases from V and 9 from J, leaving 13 bases between them. The CDR3 region has the DNA TGTGCCAGCAGCGAAGTAAGCGGTACTGAGCAGTTCTCC. It codes for CASSEVSGTEQFS.

The CDR3 loop reads CASSTQGTGSSYEQYF. The CDR3 DNA reads as TGCGCCAGCAGCACCCAGGGGACAGGGAGCTCCTACGAGCAGTACTTC. The chain is built from TRBV5-1 and TRBJ2-7; 9 positions agree with TRBD1. V shed 4 bases, J shed 0 bases, and the junction held 8 bases outside the gene matches. In germline, CDR1 is SGHRS, CDR2 YFSETQ. The length of the CDR3 is 16 residues.

This clonotype appeared a single time. For the CDR3, the DNA is TGTGCCAGCAGCGCAACTAGCGATACGCAGTATTTT. It yields the protein CASSATSDTQYF. The chain recombines TRBV9 with TRBJ2-3; D might be TRBD2 (6 bases). The CDR3 totals 12 residues. Germline values: CDR1 SGDLS, CDR2 YYNGEE. Trimming pared 3 bases from V and 6 bases from J, leaving 8 bases between.